A single sample is the source of the 20 T cell receptor beta chains below, sequenced in a study of CD8 T cells in Susac syndrome. With random hexamers, reverse transcription was performed on about 0.5 to 1 ug of RNA. TCRdb recomputed calls from the immunoSEQ multiplex PCR reads with MiXCR, one row per CDR3 protein. The sample gives approximately 190,000 distinct CDR3 sequences, 95% of which show up once; approximately 0.098% is in the top ten. The source material was CD4+ T cells from PBMCs. These receptors all come from a human donor with Susac syndrome.

V gene TRBV12-3 or TRBV12-4 combines with J gene TRBJ1-1; no definite D call. The CDR3 extends over 14 amino acids. V lost 6 bases to trimming and J lost 0 bases, with 11 bases between them. For the CDR3, the DNA is TGTGCCAGCAGCCAAAGGTTGATGAACACTGAAGCTTTCTTT. Its protein product is CASSQRLMNTEAFF.

The rearrangement joins TRBV7-2 to TRBJ2-7; D is uncertain. Germline loops: CDR1 SGHTA, CDR2 FQGNSA. The V end was cut by 1 base, the J end by 1 base, with 17 bases between. This CDR3 is 17 amino acids long. CDR3 in amino acids: CASSLGSIMLGSYEQYF. DNA of the CDR3: TGTGCCAGCAGCTTAGGTTCCATTATGCTAGGATCCTACGAGCAGTACTTC.

This chain uses TRBV20-1 with TRBJ2-1; 8 bases align to TRBD2. The CDR3 is made up of 16 amino acids. J was trimmed by 2 bases and V by 0 bases; bases with no gene match: 6. CDR1 DFQATT and CDR2 SNEGSKA come from the germline V gene (reference sequence). CDR3 sequence: CSARDPGRGAYNEQFF. The CDR3 nucleotides are TGCAGTGCTAGAGACCCGGGGCGGGGGGCCTACAATGAGCAGTTCTTC.

The chain couples TRBV3-1 to TRBJ1-1; 9 bases are a match to TRBD1. The V segment lost 7 bases and the J segment 5 bases; nucleotides outside the gene matches: 2. The germline gives CDR1 LGHDT, CDR2 YNNKEL (reference sequence). The CDR3 sequence is 12 residues long. Written as DNA, the CDR3 is TGTGCCAGCACCGGACAGGGGACTGAAGCTTTCTTT. Amino acids: CASTGQGTEAFF.

The V call is TRBV30, the J call TRBJ1-2; no clear D gene. This CDR3 region has 11 residues. Germline V gene data show CDR1 as GTSNPN and CDR2 as SVGIG (reference sequence). V was cut by 4 bases and J by 4 bases, with 7 bases left in between. The CDR3 here is CAWTRSYGYTF. DNA for the CDR3: TGTGCCTGGACGAGGAGCTATGGCTACACCTTC.

This chain joins TRBV6-5 and TRBJ2-7; D is perhaps TRBD1 (5 bases). Germline V gene lookup returns CDR1 MNHEY and CDR2 SVGAGI. The CDR3 contains 13 residues. The V end lost 6 bases, the J end lost 2 bases, and 11 bases lay between the germline ends. The CDR3 reads CASSREVAYEQYF. CDR3 DNA sequence: TGTGCCAGCAGCAGGGAAGTCGCCTACGAGCAGTACTTC.

The chain is built from TRBV5-4 and TRBJ1-2, with TRBD1 as a possible D gene (5 bases). Between the trimmed V and J ends, which lost 1 base and 2 bases, there was a span of 6 bases. Germline assignment: CDR1 SGHNT and CDR2 YYREEE (reference sequence). The CDR3 is 13 residues long. CDR3 in DNA: TGTGCCAGCAGCTTGCCAGGGAACTATGGCTACACCTTC. Translated: CASSLPGNYGYTF.

The chain carries TRBV7-2 and TRBJ1-2, with D hard to call. V was cut by 5 bases and J by 3 bases, with 13 bases left in between. Germline V gene lookup returns CDR1 SGHTA and CDR2 FQGNSA. The CDR3 runs to 14 residues. Here the CDR3 DNA reads TGTGCCAGCAGCCCCGATGGCGGTTACTATGGCTACACCTTC. Amino acids: CASSPDGGYYGYTF.

This chain joins TRBV12-3 or TRBV12-4 and TRBJ1-5; the D gene is possibly TRBD1 (6 bases). The germline V and J ends were trimmed by 5 bases and 5 bases, with 22 bases remaining between them. The length of the CDR3 is 17 residues. The DNA for the CDR3 is TGTGCCAGCAGTCCGCGCGAAGAAATGGGGGCAGATCAGCCCCAGCATTTT. Protein: CASSPREEMGADQPQHF.

Written as DNA, the CDR3 is TGTGCCAGCAGCGTAGATTTAGGTGGGGAGCAGTACTTC. Its protein product is CASSVDLGGEQYF. The chain recombines TRBV9 with TRBJ2-7; D gene uncertain. Germline V lookup: CDR1 SGDLS, CDR2 YYNGEE. CDR3 length: 13 amino acids. Trimming shortened V by 0 bases and J by 7 bases, and 11 bases separated the two germline ends.

This clonotype was found a few times. The chain uses TRBV20-1 and TRBJ1-3, with D maybe TRBD1 (5 bases). The germline V and J ends were trimmed by 5 bases and 4 bases, with 9 bases remaining between them. The CDR3 consists of 12 residues. Germline CDR1 reads DFQATT; CDR2 reads SNEGSKA (reference sequence). DNA for the CDR3: TGCAGTGCTCGGACACCGGGAAACACCATATATTTT. Translated, it gives CSARTPGNTIYF.

This chain joins TRBV19 and TRBJ2-7; TRBD2 matches 7 bases. This CDR3 spans 15 amino acids. Per the germline V gene, CDR1 is LNHDA and CDR2 is SQIVND (reference sequence). V lost 7 bases to trimming and J lost 0 bases; unmatched junction nucleotides: 9. CDR3 bases: TGTGCCAGTATCGGTAAAGAGCGGGGCTCCTACGAGCAGTACTTC. Protein sequence: CASIGKERGSYEQYF.

This sequence joins TRBV5-4 and TRBJ2-3; 7 bases match TRBD1. In germline, CDR1 is SGHNT, CDR2 YYREEE (reference sequence). The CDR3 is made up of 15 amino acids. Trimming removed 3 bases from V and 0 bases from J; junction bases left unmatched: 4. CDR3 bases: TGTGCCAGCAGCTCGGGACAGCCTAGCACAGATACGCAGTATTTT. As protein: CASSSGQPSTDTQYF.

This chain connects TRBV12-5 to TRBJ2-2; D is uncertain. Looked up from germline, CDR1 is LGHNT and CDR2 is FRNRAP. V dropped 7 bases and J dropped 1 base, with 4 bases sitting between them. CDR3 size: 12 residues. CDR3 protein: CASEQNTGELFF. The CDR3 DNA is TGTGCTAGTGAACAGAACACCGGGGAGCTGTTTTTT.

The CDR3 loop is CSVGRDSSYGYTF. CDR3 DNA: TGCAGCGTAGGGCGGGACAGTTCCTATGGCTACACCTTC. V and J are TRBV29-1 and TRBJ1-2; 7 nucleotides match TRBD1. The length of the CDR3 is 13 residues. V lost 6 bases, J lost 4 bases, and 8 bases stayed unmatched. CDR1 is SQVTM and CDR2 is ANQGSEA in the germline V gene.

This chain uses TRBV12-3 or TRBV12-4 with TRBJ2-7; D might be TRBD1 (6 bases). V lost 6 bases to trimming and J lost 2 bases, with 14 bases between them. CDR3 length: 14 amino acids. This CDR3 reads CASSRQVPPYEQYF. Written as DNA, the CDR3 is TGTGCCAGCAGCCGACAGGTCCCTCCCTACGAGCAGTACTTC.

This clonotype is a singleton in its sample. A junction end diverges from the germline sequence, so it may reflect a read error. The genes are TRBV4-1 and TRBJ2-4; D is uncertain. The CDR3 extends over 14 amino acids. Germline CDR1 reads MGHRA; CDR2 reads YSYEKL. The CDR3 DNA is TGCGCCAGCAGCCAGCCTGTAGCCCAAAACATTCAGTACTTC. Translated: CASSQPVAQNIQYF.

CDR3: CASNTGTINYGYTF. The CDR3 nucleotides are TGTGCCAGCAACACAGGGACGATTAACTATGGCTACACCTTC. This sequence joins TRBV28 and TRBJ1-2; possibly TRBD1 for D (6 bases). The CDR3 consists of 14 residues. V was trimmed by 7 bases and J by 1 base, leaving 13 bases between them. Germline CDR1 reads MDHEN; CDR2 reads SYDVKM.

CDR3 in amino acids: CASSYRLGISPLHF. In nucleotides, the CDR3 is TGTGCCAGCAGTTACAGGCTGGGAATCTCACCCCTCCACTTT. The chain combines TRBV12-3 or TRBV12-4 with TRBJ1-6, with a weak D call TRBD1 (5 bases). This CDR3 region has 14 residues. V lost 4 bases and J 10 bases, leaving 14 bases between the germline ends.

The V and J genes are TRBV30 and TRBJ2-3; weak D call: TRBD1 (5 bases). V dropped 0 bases and J dropped 2 bases, with 12 bases sitting between them. CDR3 size: 15 residues. The germline gives CDR1 GTSNPN, CDR2 SVGIG (reference sequence). The CDR3 DNA reads as TGTGCCTGGAGTGTAGGCAGGGAACTCACAGATACGCAGTATTTT. Its protein product is CAWSVGRELTDTQYF.